This T cell receptor beta chain was retrieved from a study of T-cell memory formation after mild COVID-19. Across the whole study: In these data, TCR clusters were largely donor specific. Study-level findings and limits: Mainly in CM and EM were contracting CD4+ clones; CD8+ were in EMRA. SARS-CoV-2 specificity of second-wave clones peaking day 37 was unconfirmed. That cross-reactive memory joined was suggested by some responding clones appearing in pre-infection memory.

One entry per CDR3 protein, called by TCRdb with MiXCR from the 5' RACE reads. The repertoire has fewer than 450,000 distinct CDR3 sequences, about 21% of them found once; the top ten carry roughly an eighth. The CDR3 extends over 14 amino acids. Trimming took off 8 bases at V and 3 bases at J, with 16 bases between the two ends. The V gene's germline CDR1 is MNHEY and CDR2 SVGAGI. Turning to this clonotype: Its antigen is as yet unknown.

The genes are TRBV6-5 and TRBJ1-1, with D tentatively TRBD1 (6 bases). Material for sequencing was PBMCs or a T cell subset sorted from them (not recorded which). The receptor comes from an adult woman who had mild COVID-19 (a few samples of this study predate the infection). Cell type and time point are not known. CDR3 region: CASWVPGGYTEAFF. DNA for the CDR3: TGTGCCAGCTGGGTCCCGGGGGGCTACACTGAAGCTTTCTTT.